The rows below give T cell receptor beta chains drawn from one sample of a study of T cells after posttransplantation cyclophosphamide. The table came from immunoSEQ multiplex PCR; TCRdb's copy has only in-frame clones and leaves some out. Observed in the sample are roughly 35,000 clones, none of them singletons. The sequencing sample was made of PBMCs. The receptors derive from a woman aged 50 to 60 in good health and a related stem cell transplant donor. Each CDR3 is given without its conserved first and last residue. Fields, in order: V gene, clone size, J gene, CDR3 protein. A clone size is listed for some rows: how often the clone was seen (once, few, many), or a class if it is expanded.

>TRBV9|many|TRBJ2-1
ASSVGLAVGGEQF
>TRBV7-2|many|TRBJ1-5
ASSPLTGTKKSNQPQH
>TRBV27|many|TRBJ1-1
ASSLSRANTEAF
>TRBV12-3/TRBV12-4|NA|TRBJ2-6
ASSPQGGANVLT
>TRBV5-6|NA|TRBJ2-4
ASAGQKNIQY
>TRBV11-3|many|TRBJ2-2
ASSPPRQLSRDTGELF
>TRBV28|many|TRBJ2-3
ASSSPPLSTSGRAGTDTQY
>TRBV6-5|many|TRBJ2-7
ASRSGTSGRQQY
>TRBV5-1|many|TRBJ1-3
ASSLPSSGNTIY
>TRBV18|many|TRBJ2-1
ATPPGTGVGNEQF
>TRBV9|many|TRBJ2-1
ASSELAGVYNEQF
>TRBV29-1|many|TRBJ1-1
SVVPGWNTEAF
>TRBV4-3|many|TRBJ2-3
ASNPDRLGTDTQY
>TRBV27|many|TRBJ1-1
ASSPQGVYEAF
>TRBV7-6|many|TRBJ2-4
ASSTGTAGIQY
>TRBV29-1|few|TRBJ2-1
SVYSVDEQF
>TRBV29-1|NA|TRBJ1-5
SVKQGSNQPQH
>TRBV9|NA|TRBJ1-2
ASSPDSFINYGYT
>TRBV18|few|TRBJ2-7
ASSLRPSDEQY
>TRBV7-3|few|TRBJ2-5
ASSPGLAGETQY
>TRBV9|many|TRBJ2-1
ASSVGGPNEQF
>TRBV12-3/TRBV12-4|many|TRBJ2-7
ASSLDRVGEQY
>TRBV6-5|NA|TRBJ2-7
ASKNSDYSYEQY
>TRBV15|NA|TRBJ1-2
ATSRSGFRGNYGYT
>TRBV4-1|many|TRBJ2-3
ASGPGITRGEKDTQY
>TRBV30|few|TRBJ2-7
AWSGGLVTYEQY
>TRBV7-9|many|TRBJ1-1
ASSLLQPNTEAF
>TRBV7-6|NA|TRBJ2-2
ASSFPEGALNTGELF
>TRBV29-1|NA|TRBJ1-2
SGAPIQGAGGYT
>TRBV6-5|many|TRBJ1-4
ASSYRGTDNEKLF
>TRBV7-3|many|TRBJ2-3
ASSLGPSGTTDTQY
>TRBV28|few|TRBJ2-7
ASSEVRGNYEQY
>TRBV5-1|few|TRBJ2-5
ASSGGTSVGETQY
>TRBV6-2/TRBV6-3|few|TRBJ2-1
ASSSGQGSWNEQF
>TRBV15|many|TRBJ1-5
ATSPTPRTALRH
>TRBV6-1|many|TRBJ2-3
AGRSAGGETDTQY
>TRBV7-3|NA|TRBJ2-3
ASSFGLAGAASTDTQY